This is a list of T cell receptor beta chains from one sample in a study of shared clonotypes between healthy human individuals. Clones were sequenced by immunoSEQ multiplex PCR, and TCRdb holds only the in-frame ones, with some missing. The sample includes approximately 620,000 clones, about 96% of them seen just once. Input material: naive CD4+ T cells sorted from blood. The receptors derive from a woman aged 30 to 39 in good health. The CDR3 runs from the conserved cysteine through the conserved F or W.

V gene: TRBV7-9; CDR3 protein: CASSSPAGVNNEQFF
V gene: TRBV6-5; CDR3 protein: CASRESAGVWYF
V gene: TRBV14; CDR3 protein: CASSQAGARGNEQFF
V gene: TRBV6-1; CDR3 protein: CASSEQPSLNTEAFF
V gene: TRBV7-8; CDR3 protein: CASSSRGREGREQYF
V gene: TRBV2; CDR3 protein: CASRTGIGRFGYTF
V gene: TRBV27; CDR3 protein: CASSPGQGRDTQYF
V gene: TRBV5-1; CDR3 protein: CASSQGVGNTEAFF
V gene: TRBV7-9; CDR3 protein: CASSLADTRYTF
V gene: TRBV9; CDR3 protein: CASSVGLAGAWETQYF
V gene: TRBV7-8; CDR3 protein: CASSSSLPDTQYF
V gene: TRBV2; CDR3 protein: CASRVSGGWSEAFF
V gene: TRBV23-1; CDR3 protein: CASSQSPGSQHF
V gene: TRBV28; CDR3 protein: CASRIQGVLNTEAFF
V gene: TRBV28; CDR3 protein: CASGRVNLGEQYF
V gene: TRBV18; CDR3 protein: CASSPGQPNSNQPQHF
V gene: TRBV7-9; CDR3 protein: CASSLAQPGLGNTIYF
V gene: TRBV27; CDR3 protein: CASSHGPRGPTEAFF
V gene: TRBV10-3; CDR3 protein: CAISEGLWNTEAFF
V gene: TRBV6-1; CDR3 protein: CATRDASSYNSPLHF